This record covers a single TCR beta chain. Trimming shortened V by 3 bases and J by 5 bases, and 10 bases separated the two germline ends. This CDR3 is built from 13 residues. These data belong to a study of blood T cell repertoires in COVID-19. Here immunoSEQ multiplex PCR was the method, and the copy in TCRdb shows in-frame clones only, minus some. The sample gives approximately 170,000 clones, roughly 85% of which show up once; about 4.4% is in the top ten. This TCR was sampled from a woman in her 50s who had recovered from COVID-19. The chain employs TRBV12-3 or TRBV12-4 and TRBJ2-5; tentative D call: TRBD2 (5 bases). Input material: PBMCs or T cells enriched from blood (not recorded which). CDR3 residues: CASSFGESETQYF. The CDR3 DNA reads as TGTGCCAGCAGTTTTGGGGAGTCGGAGACCCAGTACTTC.